Listed below are T cell receptor beta chains from one sample, sequenced in a study of blood T cell repertoires in COVID-19. TCRdb's table, derived via immunoSEQ multiplex PCR, lists solely in-frame clones and lacks some. The sample has about 77,000 clones, 75% to 85% seen once. The source material was peripheral blood. The receptors were gathered from a woman in her 70s with acute or convalescent COVID-19. The CDR3 runs from the conserved cysteine through the conserved F or W. The D gene is left open where the match is weak. A clone size is listed for some rows: how often the clone was seen (once, few, many), or a class if it is expanded.

j_call clone_size v_call d_call cdr3_aa cdr3_nt
TRBJ2-1 NA TRBV3-1/TRBV3-2 NA CASRLQGYNEQFF TGTGCCAGCAGACTACAGGGTTACAATGAGCAGTTCTTC
TRBJ1-1 NA TRBV5-4 TRBD1 CASGPGGKGTEAFF TGTGCCAGCGGCCCAGGGGGCAAGGGCACTGAAGCTTTCTTT
TRBJ2-3 NA TRBV5-1 NA CASRTWGTDTQYF TGCGCCAGCAGGACTTGGGGCACAGATACGCAGTATTTT
TRBJ1-1 NA TRBV6-6 NA CASSYSGAEKAFF TGTGCCAGCAGTTACTCGGGGGCAGAGAAAGCTTTCTTT
TRBJ1-1 NA TRBV5-1 TRBD1 CASSPGQAQAEAFF TGCGCCAGCAGCCCAGGACAGGCGCAGGCTGAAGCTTTCTTT
TRBJ2-2 NA TRBV4-3 NA CASSYGQYTGELFF TGCGCCAGCAGCTACGGACAGTACACCGGGGAGCTGTTTTTT
TRBJ2-5 NA TRBV21-1 NA CASFRVGETQYF TGTGCCAGCTTCAGGGTTGGGGAGACCCAGTACTTC
TRBJ2-5 NA TRBV27 TRBD2 CASSLAGRPGGETQYF TGTGCCAGCAGTTTAGCGGGGCGACCCGGGGGGGAGACCCAGTACTTC
TRBJ2-5 NA TRBV7-2 NA CASSLGGGWGETQYF TGTGCCAGCAGCTTAGGTGGGGGGTGGGGAGAGACCCAGTACTTC
TRBJ2-5 NA TRBV6-2/TRBV6-3 TRBD2 CASSFGLGRWETQYF TGTGCCAGCAGCTTCGGACTAGGTAGATGGGAGACCCAGTACTTC
TRBJ1-3 once TRBV9 TRBD1 CASSVGQGSGNTIYF TGTGCCAGCAGCGTAGGACAGGGCTCTGGAAACACCATATATTTT
TRBJ2-5 NA TRBV7-2 TRBD2 CASSPSGGWRFQETQYF TGTGCCAGCAGCCCCAGCGGGGGTTGGAGATTCCAAGAGACCCAGTACTTC
TRBJ1-2 NA TRBV7-8 NA CASSLELKVLAGYTF TGTGCCAGCAGCTTAGAGTTGAAAGTTCTAGCGGGCTACACCTTC
TRBJ1-1 NA TRBV18 NA CASSPPGQFMNTEAFF TGTGCCAGCTCACCACCTGGACAGTTCATGAACACTGAAGCTTTCTTT
TRBJ2-1 NA TRBV6-2/TRBV6-3 TRBD2 CASSPPGGSYNEQFF TGTGCCAGCAGTCCGCCGGGGGGCTCCTACAATGAGCAGTTCTTC
TRBJ1-5 NA TRBV7-8 TRBD1 CASSRLADREAQHF TGTGCCAGCAGCCGACTCGCGGACAGGGAGGCCCAGCATTTT
TRBJ2-1 few TRBV6-1 TRBD1 CASSDRQGSYNEQFF TGTGCCAGCAGTGATCGACAGGGTTCCTACAATGAGCAGTTCTTC
TRBJ2-7 NA TRBV7-8 TRBD1 CASSPSLRTGGVHEQYF TGTGCCAGCAGCCCCAGCCTAAGGACAGGGGGAGTCCACGAGCAGTACTTC
TRBJ1-1 NA TRBV7-9 NA CASSALQENTEAFF TGTGCCAGCAGCGCACTACAGGAGAACACTGAAGCTTTCTTT
TRBJ1-2 NA TRBV6-1 TRBD1 CASRSQGNNYGYTF TGTGCCAGCAGATCACAGGGGAATAACTATGGCTACACCTTC
TRBJ2-1 NA TRBV7-2 TRBD2 CASSPSLAGGGEQFF TGTGCCAGCAGCCCGTCACTAGCGGGGGGGGGTGAGCAGTTCTTC
TRBJ2-1 NA TRBV7-7 TRBD2 CASSLYRTSSDEQFF TGTGCTAGCAGCTTATATCGGACTAGCAGCGATGAGCAGTTCTTC
TRBJ1-3 NA TRBV2 NA CASSDRGNTIYF TGTGCCAGCAGTGACAGGGGAAACACCATATATTTT
TRBJ1-1 few TRBV6-5 NA CATTQASFNTEAFF TGTGCCACCACCCAGGCCAGTTTTAACACTGAAGCTTTCTTT
TRBJ1-5 NA TRBV19 NA CASNQGLRNQPQHF TGTGCCAGTAACCAGGGCCTACGCAATCAGCCCCAGCATTTT
TRBJ1-2 NA TRBV5-1 NA CASSLGGLQGKGYTF TGCGCCAGCAGCCTTGGGGGCTTACAGGGAAAAGGCTACACCTTC
TRBJ1-2 few TRBV19 TRBD1 CASSIVRDSSYGYTF TGTGCCAGTAGTATAGTCCGGGACAGTAGCTATGGCTACACCTTC
TRBJ1-2 NA TRBV24-1 NA CATSVGGRSDYGYTF TGTGCCACCAGTGTCGGGGGGCGCTCGGACTATGGCTACACCTTC
TRBJ2-1 NA TRBV19 NA CASSKQGYNEQFF TGTGCCAGTAGTAAACAGGGATACAATGAGCAGTTCTTC
TRBJ2-3 NA TRBV7-2 NA CASSVDQATQYF TGTGCCAGCAGCGTAGACCAGGCTACGCAGTATTTT
TRBJ1-1 NA TRBV2 NA CASSRTDEAFF TGTGCCAGCAGTCGGACAGACGAAGCTTTCTTT
TRBJ1-5 NA TRBV19 NA CASGSGINNQPQHF TGTGCCAGTGGGTCGGGTATAAACAATCAGCCCCAGCATTTT
TRBJ1-2 NA TRBV3-1/TRBV3-2 NA CASSQGRTNYGYTF TGTGCCAGCAGCCAAGGGAGAACAAACTATGGCTACACCTTC
TRBJ1-2 NA TRBV27 TRBD1 CASSSIVGTAYGYTF TGTGCCAGCAGCTCCATCGTCGGGACAGCTTATGGCTACACCTTC
TRBJ2-7 NA TRBV14 TRBD2 CASSQVAGLYEQYF TGTGCCAGCAGCCAAGTAGCGGGGCTCTACGAGCAGTACTTC
TRBJ1-3 NA TRBV27 NA CASSVDFGSGNTIYF TGTGCCAGCAGTGTAGACTTTGGCTCTGGAAACACCATATATTTT
TRBJ1-1 once TRBV6-5 TRBD1 CASSPQGVNTEAFF TGTGCCAGCAGCCCACAGGGGGTGAACACTGAAGCTTTCTTT
TRBJ1-1 NA TRBV5-5 TRBD1 CASKYEGQVNTEAFF TGTGCCAGCAAATATGAGGGACAGGTAAACACTGAAGCTTTCTTT
TRBJ2-7 NA TRBV6-1 TRBD1 CASSEMWDSPYEQYF TGTGCCAGCAGTGAAATGTGGGACAGCCCCTACGAGCAGTACTTC
TRBJ2-3 NA TRBV29-1 TRBD2 CSVEVRVEERGADYTDTQYF TGCAGCGTTGAAGTCAGGGTAGAGGAGCGGGGGGCTGATTACACAGATACGCAGTATTTT
TRBJ1-1 once TRBV6-5 NA CASSYSIGGGFIAFF TGTGCCAGCAGTTACTCGATAGGGGGTGGGTTCATTGCTTTCTTT
TRBJ2-1 NA TRBV19 TRBD2 CASSETSGGTYNEQFF TGTGCCAGTAGTGAGACTAGCGGGGGAACGTACAATGAGCAGTTCTTC